The T cell receptor beta chain under discussion was sequenced for a study of patients and donors after allogeneic stem cell transplantation. This clonotype has more than one count but fewer than ten. TCRdb reprocessed the RT-PCR reads with MiXCR, giving one entry per CDR3 protein. The sample yields some 87,000 distinct CDR3 sequences, roughly 52% seen once. V was shortened by 3 bases and J by 3 bases, with 14 bases between the two germline ends. Per the germline V gene, CDR1 is DFQATT and CDR2 is SNEGSKA (reference sequence). This CDR3 region has 14 residues. Sequenced sample: blood, either unsorted or a sorted T cell fraction (not recorded which). This receptor was taken from a human donor who was either an allogeneic HSCT recipient or a stem cell or donor lymphocyte infusion donor (not recorded which). It is not recorded whose cells these are; they may come from a transplant donor. The V and J genes are TRBV20-1 and TRBJ1-2; tentative D call: TRBD1 (6 bases). The CDR3 sequence: CSASLGGGDYGYTF. The CDR3 coding sequence is TGCAGTGCTAGTCTAGGGGGGGGCGACTATGGCTACACCTTC.